This TCR beta chain came from a study of blood T cell repertoires in COVID-19. At the level of the study: Whether acute or convalescent, the COVID-19 samples came from the United States, Italy and Spain. The cDNA or gDNA used as material had been derived from T cells, B-cell-depleted T cells, or PBMCs.

As processed by the authors: Reference gene primer amplification gave nucleated cell count estimates. The repertoire was sequenced with immunoSEQ multiplex PCR; TCRdb's copy has only in-frame clones and lacks some. The V and J calls and clone size come from that table; D and trimming were worked out from the DNA. This sample yields roughly 250,000 clones, of which around 89% are seen a single time; approximately 0.84% belongs to the top ten. Germline V gene sequence: CDR1 MGHRA, CDR2 YSYEKL. The CDR3 totals 17 residues. Trimming at V came to 1 base and at J to 10 bases, leaving 12 bases not matched to a gene.

The sample comprised peripheral blood. V is TRBV4-1 and J is TRBJ1-6; the match to TRBD1 covers 8 bases. The TCR comes from a man aged 30 to 45 with acute or convalescent COVID-19. The CDR3 region is CASSQVRQGARLSPLHF. CDR3 bases: TGCGCCAGCAGCCAAGTAAGGCAGGGGGCTCGACTCTCACCCCTCCACTTT.